This entry lists 20 T cell receptor beta chains sequenced from one sample in a study of blood T cell repertoires in COVID-19. Clones were sequenced by immunoSEQ multiplex PCR, and TCRdb holds only the in-frame ones, with some missing. Among approximately 160,000 clones listed, around 84% were seen once. The specimen sequenced was PBMCs or T cells enriched from blood (not recorded which). The receptors shown here come from a woman between 45 and 65 years old who had recovered from COVID-19.

The DNA for the CDR3 is TGTGCCAGCAGTCTGGGGGGGGGAGGTGAGCAGTTCTTC. It translates to CASSLGGGGEQFF. This chain links TRBV28 with TRBJ2-1; TRBD2 aligns across 7 bases. Germline V lookup: CDR1 MDHEN, CDR2 SYDVKM. CDR3 length: 13 amino acids. The junction had 7 bases not matched to a gene; V was cut back by 5 bases and J by 9 bases.

The chain recombines TRBV7-9 with TRBJ1-3; 7 nucleotides agree with TRBD1. The CDR3 consists of 16 residues. Germline CDR1 and CDR2: SEHNR and FQNEAQ (reference sequence). V was pared by 5 bases and J by 3 bases, with 10 bases of the junction left unmatched. The CDR3 sequence is CASSQLITGDGNTIYF. The CDR3 bases are TGTGCCAGCAGCCAGTTAATCACAGGGGATGGAAACACCATATATTTT.

A few counts support this clone. This chain uses TRBV4-1 with TRBJ1-1, with D hard to call. CDR1 is MGHRA, CDR2 YSYEKL, per germline. The CDR3 length is 14 residues. The V end lost 0 bases, the J end lost 8 bases, and 13 bases lay between the germline ends. CDR3 residues: CASSQDAGRREAFF. The DNA of the CDR3 is TGCGCCAGCAGCCAAGATGCGGGGAGACGGGAAGCTTTCTTT.

This clone appeared once. Other nucleotide sequences in the sample specify the same CDR3. This chain connects TRBV19 to TRBJ1-4, with 10 bases identical to TRBD1. With 7 bases clipped from V and 5 bases from J, the junction kept 1 base outside the gene matches. This CDR3 contains 13 residues. CDR1 LNHDA and CDR2 SQIVND come from the germline V gene (reference sequence). CDR3 amino acids: CASTGQGNEKLFF. CDR3 nucleotide sequence: TGTGCCAGTACGGGACAGGGGAATGAAAAACTGTTTTTT.

The chain combines TRBV11-3 with TRBJ1-1; D remains unclear. Germline CDR1 is SGHNT and CDR2 is YENEEA. V dropped 2 bases and J dropped 2 bases, with 12 bases sitting between them. The CDR3 is 15 amino acids. The CDR3 nucleotides read TGTGCCAGCAGCTTAAGGGAAGGAGGCAACACTGAAGCTTTCTTT. It codes for CASSLREGGNTEAFF.

This chain joins TRBV6-2 or TRBV6-3 and TRBJ2-1, with 7 bases identical to TRBD1. The CDR3 length is 18 residues. The J segment lost 4 bases and the V segment lost 2 bases, leaving 14 bases of the junction unmatched. The V gene's germline CDR1 is MNHEY and CDR2 SVGEGT. CDR3 sequence: CASSYPILGGLGYNEQFF. CDR3 nucleotide sequence: TGTGCCAGCAGTTACCCCATTCTAGGGGGCCTGGGGTACAATGAGCAGTTCTTC.

The chain links TRBV24-1 to TRBJ1-2; D uncertain. The V gene lost 6 bases and the J gene lost 8 bases, with 12 bases spanning the gap. The germline V gene has CDR1 KGHDR and CDR2 SFDVKD. This CDR3 is 12 amino acids long. The CDR3 bases are TGTGCCACCAGTCCCCAATCGGGGGGCTACACCTTC. Residues: CATSPQSGGYTF.

This clone was counted a few times. The chain recombines TRBV7-6 with TRBJ1-4, with 9 positions matching TRBD1. The CDR3 is made up of 18 amino acids. Germline V gives CDR1 SGHVS, CDR2 FNYEAQ. J gave up 8 bases and V 5 bases, and 18 bases lay outside the gene matches. In DNA, the CDR3 is TGTGCCAGCAGCCGAAGGGGGATTATACAGGGGGCGAAGGAAAAACTGTTTTTT. It translates to CASSRRGIIQGAKEKLFF.

This clone has a handful of counts. The chain recombines TRBV27 with TRBJ1-1; maybe TRBD1 (6 bases). Germline V gene sequence: CDR1 MNHEY, CDR2 SMNVEV (reference sequence). Trimming removed 5 bases from V and 0 bases from J, with 13 bases in between. The CDR3 has 15 amino acids. This chain's CDR3 is CASSTGQTMNTEAFF. Here the CDR3 DNA reads TGTGCCAGCAGTACCGGACAGACTATGAACACTGAAGCTTTCTTT.

The V gene is TRBV2, the J gene TRBJ2-2; possibly TRBD2 for D (6 bases). The CDR3 spans 15 residues. Trimming pared 6 bases from V and 2 bases from J, leaving 13 bases between. The V gene's germline CDR1 is SNHLY and CDR2 FYNNEI. The CDR3 DNA is TGTGCCAGCAGAGGTGGGACTCCAAACACCGGGGAGCTGTTTTTT. Translation: CASRGGTPNTGELFF.

The chain carries TRBV7-2 and TRBJ1-4, with D perhaps TRBD1 (5 bases). Germline CDR1 SGHTA, CDR2 FQGNSA. V was clipped by 1 base and J by 10 bases, with 16 bases between them. The CDR3 loop spans 15 amino acids. The CDR3 reads CASSLVGGTSGKLFF. The DNA of the CDR3 is TGTGCCAGCAGCTTAGTTGGGGGGACGAGTGGAAAACTGTTTTTT.

CDR3 region: CASSLDRGREQYF. The CDR3 region has the DNA TGTGCCAGCAGTCTCGACAGGGGTAGGGAGCAGTACTTC. The chain has TRBV3-1 (or the pseudogene TRBV3-2) and TRBJ2-7, with 8 bases identical to TRBD1. CDR1 LGHDT and CDR2 YNNKEL come from the germline V gene (reference sequence). V gave up 6 bases and J gave up 7 bases; unmatched junction bases: 8. CDR3 length: 13 amino acids.

The chain joins TRBV27 to TRBJ2-1, with 10 bases lining up with TRBD2. CDR1 MNHEY and CDR2 SMNVEV come from the germline V gene (reference sequence). The CDR3 sequence is 16 residues long. The J segment lost 6 bases and the V segment lost 3 bases, leaving 8 bases of the junction unmatched. The CDR3 DNA reads TGTGCCAGCAGTTTCTGGGCTAGCGGGAGTTTCAATGAGCAGTTCTTC. Its translation: CASSFWASGSFNEQFF.

J is TRBJ2-2 and V is TRBV6-2 or TRBV6-3; a possible D gene is TRBD2 (6 bases). Trimming removed 7 bases from V and 5 bases from J, with 20 bases in between. The CDR3 is 16 amino acids. Germline CDR1 and CDR2: MNHEY and SVGEGT. CDR3 nucleotides: TGTGCCAGCACCCCCGGAGGGCTAGCAAGGACCGGGGAGCTGTTTTTT. Translated: CASTPGGLARTGELFF.

This clone was observed once. V usage is TRBV7-2 and J usage is TRBJ1-1; D unclear. Trimming shortened V by 3 bases and J by 6 bases, and 14 bases separated the two germline ends. This CDR3 contains 14 residues. Germline CDR1 SGHTA, CDR2 FQGNSA. The chain's CDR3 is CASSLVLLGSEAFF. DNA of the CDR3: TGTGCCAGCAGCTTGGTCCTGCTCGGGTCTGAAGCTTTCTTT.

V is TRBV4-3 and J is TRBJ2-1, with TRBD2 matching over 10 bases. CDR3 length equals 15 residues. Germline CDR1 reads LGHNA; CDR2 reads YSLEER. Trimming cost V 4 bases and J 7 bases; bases outside gene matches: 7. DNA for the CDR3: TGCGCCAGCAGCCCCAGCGGGAGGGCAATAAATGAGCAGTTCTTC. Translating gives CASSPSGRAINEQFF.

This clone was observed once. The chain uses TRBV6-5 and TRBJ1-1; D might be TRBD1 (5 bases). The V end lost 4 bases, the J end lost 5 bases, and 17 bases lay between the germline ends. Per germline, CDR1 MNHEY and CDR2 SVGAGI. The CDR3 extends over 15 amino acids. The CDR3 spells CASSSPLGEETEAFF. The CDR3 DNA follows: TGTGCCAGCAGTTCTCCGTTGGGGGAGGAGACTGAAGCTTTCTTT.

CDR3 DNA sequence: TGTGCCAGCAGCCTGGGACTAGCGGGGACAGAGACCCAGTACTTC. Encoded protein: CASSLGLAGTETQYF. This rearrangement joins TRBV3-1 (or the pseudogene TRBV3-2) to TRBJ2-5; 13 bases agree with TRBD2. This CDR3 is 15 amino acids long. CDR1 and CDR2 from the germline V gene are LGHDT and YNNKEL (reference sequence). J was trimmed by 4 bases and V by 4 bases; bases with no gene match: 3.

The chain employs TRBV4-1 and TRBJ1-1, with D maybe TRBD1 (5 bases). Germline-derived CDR1 and CDR2 are MGHRA and YSYEKL. V was trimmed by 1 base and J by 4 bases, leaving 13 bases between them. The CDR3 spans 15 residues. CDR3 sequence: CASSQVSPGGTEAFF. The CDR3 nucleotides read TGCGCCAGCAGCCAAGTTAGTCCCGGGGGCACTGAAGCTTTCTTT.

J is TRBJ2-1 and V is TRBV10-3; 12 nucleotides line up with TRBD2. Trimming cost V 2 bases and J 0 bases; bases outside gene matches: 2. The germline CDR1 and CDR2 sequences are ENHRY and SYGVKD. The CDR3 length is 17 residues. In nucleotides, the CDR3 is TGTGCCATCAGTGAGCTGACTAGCGGGAGCTCCTACAATGAGCAGTTCTTC. Translation: CAISELTSGSSYNEQFF.